The sequence of this T cell receptor (beta chain) was determined in a study of T cell responses to AZD1222 COVID-19 vaccine. The method was immunoSEQ multiplex PCR; TCRdb's version includes in-frame clones alone and lacks a portion of them. The sample yields some 120,000 clones, about 88% seen once. Broader study findings: Possibly, clonal diversity was underestimated; donors were largely white British and included more females. Baseline seropositivity occurred in only a handful of AZD1222 recipients.

Points on this clone: Its specificity is not known.

Source: peripheral blood, taken on day 0 of AZD1222 vaccination. The TCR originated in an adult in good health.

CDR3 DNA sequence: TGTGCCAGCAGCGCCCGGACGGGGGATAATCAGCCCCAGCATTTT. Translating gives CASSARTGDNQPQHF. The gene calls are TRBV5-8 and TRBJ1-5; TRBD1 might be the D (5 bases). CDR3 length equals 15 residues. The germline V gene encodes CDR1 SGHTS and CDR2 YDEGEE. The ends were cut back, 4 bases at V and 4 bases at J, with 15 bases in the middle.